Sequencing of this T cell receptor beta chain was carried out in a study of pediatric ulcerative colitis. Study details: Most patients had pancolitis, and two had left-sided colitis.

Clones were sequenced by immunoSEQ multiplex PCR, and TCRdb holds only the in-frame ones, with some missing. The sample yields approximately 60,000 clones, about 90% seen once. This clone showed up just once. What it recognizes is unknown. Germline V gives CDR1 MNHNS, CDR2 SASEGT. The CDR3 has 15 residues. V was trimmed by 4 bases and J by 0 bases, leaving 11 bases between them. Regarding the study as a whole: Two rectal CDR3 clonotypes occurred in all ulcerative colitis patients.

This chain links TRBV6-1 with TRBJ2-3; D is uncertain. The sample taken for sequencing was blood. This receptor was taken from a boy aged 5-17 years with severe ulcerative colitis. The CDR3 protein is CASSVDFTSTDTQYF. CDR3 DNA sequence: TGTGCCAGCAGTGTAGACTTTACTAGCACAGATACGCAGTATTTT.